This T cell receptor (beta chain) was obtained from a study of blood T cells in healthy people across ages. Study observations and caveats: Roughly linearly, TCR beta diversity per million T cells fell as age increased. The donors' CMV status was not determined, possibly confounding changes in expanded clonotypes.

The CDR3 runs to 12 residues. V was shortened by 0 bases and J by 10 bases, with 10 bases between the two germline ends. Germline lookup yields CDR1 DFQATT and CDR2 SNEGSKA (reference sequence). Then a second PCR, running roughly 7 to 11 cycles, was carried out with a sample-barcoded 5' primer and a J-beta primer mix. One entry per CDR3 protein results from TCRdb running MiXCR on the 5' RACE reads. This repertoire shows over a million distinct CDR3 sequences, 59% found once; its top ten account for 6.5% to 8.5%. About this clonotype itself: Its antigen is as yet unknown.

The origin of this receptor is a man aged 18-30 years in good health. V usage is TRBV20-1 and J usage is TRBJ1-5, with D uncertain. The sample taken for sequencing was blood. CDR3 in amino acids: CSARDGEGPQHF. The CDR3 coding sequence is TGCAGTGCTAGAGATGGAGAAGGCCCCCAGCATTTT.